These 4 T cell receptor beta chains came from one sample sequenced in a study of tumor-infiltrating lymphocytes in primary liver carcinoma. Production of TCR beta cDNA used around 500 ng total RNA together with a constant-region primer. It was through three nested multiplex PCR rounds of slightly modified ARM-PCR that TCR beta libraries arose. Researchers ran the first two PCR rounds for roughly 10 cycles each with TRBV1-TRBV30 forward primers and a C-beta reverse primer. From the multiplex PCR reads, TCRdb called clonotypes with MiXCR, one entry per CDR3 protein. The top ten clones hold 27% of a sample with approximately 88,000 distinct CDR3 sequences, around 68% of them seen once. The study co-extracted DNA and RNA from about 20-30 mg of unsorted bulk tissue. Sample: tumor-adjacent normal liver tissue. The receptor source for this set is a middle-aged man with primary liver carcinoma and hepatitis B virus infection.

This clonotype came up a few times. Compared with germline, one end of the junction differs, possibly owing to a read error. The chain links TRBV6-1 to TRBJ2-7; D gene uncertain. Germline V gives CDR1 MNHNS, CDR2 SASEGT. The length of the CDR3 is 13 residues. CDR3 nucleotide sequence: TGTGCCAGCAGTCCCGATGAATCCTACGAGCAGTACTTT. Translation: CASSPDESYEQYF.

The chain uses TRBV7-9 and TRBJ2-2, with 9 nucleotides matching TRBD1. There are 15 residues in the CDR3. CDR1 SEHNR and CDR2 FQNEAQ come from the germline V gene (reference sequence). V trimming: 5 bases; J trimming: 6 bases; junction bases outside the gene matches: 7. In nucleotides, the CDR3 is TGTGCCAGCAGCGCGGGACAGGGTCGGCCCGGGGAGCTGTTTTTT. This codes for CASSAGQGRPGELFF.

As to this clonotype: One junction end disagrees with the germline gene, perhaps due to a read error. This chain links TRBV11-2 with TRBJ2-5; D call uncertain. CDR3 length: 16 residues. Germline V lookup: CDR1 SGHAT, CDR2 FQNNGV. CDR3: CVSRSRNSAHQETQYF. CDR3 DNA: TGTGTCAGCAGATCCCGGAACTCGGCTCACCAAGAGACCCAGTATTTC.

This clonotype was picked up many times. The CDR3 DNA reads as TGTGCCAGCAGCAGCAGGACTAGCGGGAGTCCAGATACGCAGTATTTT. This sequence encodes CASSSRTSGSPDTQYF. The rearrangement joins TRBV5-4 to TRBJ2-3; 13 nucleotides agree with TRBD2. From germline, CDR1 is SGHNT and CDR2 YYREEE (reference sequence). The CDR3 extends over 16 amino acids. The V segment lost 4 bases and the J segment 4 bases; nucleotides outside the gene matches: 6.